This entry lists 7 T cell receptor beta chains sequenced from one sample in a study of chemoradiotherapy in HPV16-positive cancers. The data were produced by immunoSEQ multiplex PCR, yet TCRdb's version contains in-frame clones alone and is incomplete. Among thousands of clones listed, roughly two thirds were seen once. The sample was acquired from a patient who underwent chemoradiotherapy. The origin of the receptors is a human donor with HPV-associated anogenital cancer.

The chain joins TRBV7-2 to TRBJ1-5; D uncertain. V dropped 5 bases and J dropped 4 bases, with 9 bases sitting between them. The germline gives CDR1 SGHTA, CDR2 FQGNSA. There are 13 residues in the CDR3. DNA of the CDR3: TGTGCCAGCAGCCCACGTACAAATCAGCCCCAGCATTTT. Its translation: CASSPRTNQPQHF.

V is TRBV7-3 and J is TRBJ1-5; weak D call: TRBD1 (6 bases). CDR1 is SGHTA and CDR2 is FQGTGA in the germline V gene. The CDR3 is 14 residues long. The V and J ends lost 2 bases and 4 bases respectively, with 9 bases between them. The CDR3 DNA sequence: TGTGCCAGCAGCTTACAAGGGGGGAATCAGCCCCAGCATTTT. Protein product: CASSLQGGNQPQHF.

The chain has TRBV6-6 and TRBJ2-7; D unresolved. Trimming shortened V by 7 bases and J by 2 bases, and 9 bases separated the two germline ends. The CDR3 is made up of 12 amino acids. Germline CDR1 MNHNY, CDR2 SVGAGI (reference sequence). The DNA of the CDR3 is TGTGCCAGCAAGGCAGAAGCCTACGAGCAGTACTTC. Translated, it gives CASKAEAYEQYF.

The chain is built from TRBV7-9 and TRBJ1-2; D unclear. V dropped 5 bases and J dropped 4 bases, with 11 bases sitting between them. CDR1 is SEHNR, CDR2 FQNEAQ, per germline (reference sequence). The CDR3 is 13 residues long. The CDR3 bases are TGTGCCAGCAGCGCTCGTCAGTTCTATGGCTACACCTTC. The encoded protein is CASSARQFYGYTF.

This chain links TRBV7-8 with TRBJ2-1, with 10 bases matching TRBD2. This CDR3 has 13 amino acids. Trimming at V came to 7 bases and at J to 7 bases, leaving 4 bases not matched to a gene. The germline V gene has CDR1 SGHVS and CDR2 FQNEAQ. CDR3 amino acids: CASISGRQNEQFF. DNA of the CDR3: TGTGCCAGCATTAGCGGGAGGCAGAATGAGCAGTTCTTC.

The chain has TRBV19 and TRBJ1-5, with TRBD1 matching over 9 bases. Germline V gene data show CDR1 as LNHDA and CDR2 as SQIVND (reference sequence). This CDR3 contains 14 residues. Trimming took 10 bases from V and 3 from J; bases not matched to a gene: 7. CDR3 protein: CATKQGAVNQPQHF. For the CDR3, the DNA is TGTGCCACCAAACAGGGGGCCGTCAATCAGCCCCAGCATTTT.

This chain joins TRBV28 and TRBJ1-5; TRBD1 is a possible D gene (5 bases). With 11 bases removed from V and 0 bases from J, the gap between germline ends came to 17 bases. This CDR3 has 15 amino acids. From germline, CDR1 is MDHEN and CDR2 SYDVKM. The CDR3 is CASVTVGGSNQPQHF. The CDR3 region has the DNA TGTGCCTCAGTGACAGTGGGAGGTAGCAATCAGCCCCAGCATTTT.